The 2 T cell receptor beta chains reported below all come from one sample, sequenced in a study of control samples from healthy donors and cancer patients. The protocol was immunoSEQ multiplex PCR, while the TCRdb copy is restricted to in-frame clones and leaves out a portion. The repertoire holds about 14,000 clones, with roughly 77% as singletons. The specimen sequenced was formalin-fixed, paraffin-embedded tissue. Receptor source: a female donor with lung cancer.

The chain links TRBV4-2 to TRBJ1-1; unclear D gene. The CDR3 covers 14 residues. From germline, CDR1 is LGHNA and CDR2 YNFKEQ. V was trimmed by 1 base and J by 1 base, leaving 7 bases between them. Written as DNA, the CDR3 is TGTGCCAGCAGCCAAGTCACGACGAACACTGAAGCTTTCTTT. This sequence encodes CASSQVTTNTEAFF.

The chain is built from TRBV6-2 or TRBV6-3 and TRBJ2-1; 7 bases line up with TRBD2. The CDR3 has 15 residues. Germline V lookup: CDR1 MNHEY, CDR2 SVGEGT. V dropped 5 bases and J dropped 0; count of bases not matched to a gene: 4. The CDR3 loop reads CASSLTSLSYNEQFF. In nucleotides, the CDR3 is TGTGCCAGCAGTCTGACTAGCCTCTCCTACAATGAGCAGTTCTTC.